These 27 T cell receptor beta chains were sequenced from one sample in a study of vaccination and CD4 T cells after COVID-19. The antigens these receptors bind are not known. Treatment here: 10-day PBMC culture with coronavirus spike peptide pools or control peptides (ViraFEST assay). At the Johns Hopkins FTIC core, DNA taken from cultured CD4+ T cells was sequenced by way of the Oncomine TCR Beta short-read assay. TCRdb recomputed calls from the PCR reads with MiXCR, one row per CDR3 protein. The sample contains about 12,000 distinct CDR3 sequences, 45% to 55% of which appear only once. Sequencing was performed on CD4+ T cells from blood, cultured in vitro. The receptors derive from a human donor who had recovered from COVID-19.

This sequence joins TRBV7-2 and TRBJ1-4, with 9 nucleotides matching TRBD1. The CDR3 is 16 residues long. The germline V gene has CDR1 SGHTA and CDR2 FQGNSA. Trimming cost V 6 bases and J 3 bases; bases outside gene matches: 8. Here the CDR3 DNA reads TGTGCCAGCAGGGGTGGTGGGACAGGGCCTAATGAAAAACTGTTTTTT. It specifies CASRGGGTGPNEKLFF.

The chain couples TRBV5-1 to TRBJ1-4, with a possible D match to TRBD1 (6 bases). CDR3 length equals 14 residues. Germline-derived CDR1 and CDR2 are SGHRS and YFSETQ. Trimming took off 5 bases at V and 4 bases at J, with 12 bases between the two ends. Here the CDR3 DNA reads TGCGCCAGCAGATCCAGGGGCCATAATGAAAAACTGTTTTTT. Translation gives CASRSRGHNEKLFF.

This clonotype was detected only a few times. V usage is TRBV6-2 or TRBV6-3 and J usage is TRBJ1-5; 9 nucleotides line up with TRBD1. V lost 2 bases, J lost 9 bases, and 11 bases stayed unmatched. Germline values: CDR1 MNHEY, CDR2 SVGEGT. The CDR3 totals 16 residues. The CDR3 loop reads CASSYAFNRGLVPQHF. The CDR3 nucleotides are TGTGCCAGCAGTTACGCTTTCAACAGGGGGCTTGTGCCCCAGCATTTT.

This rearrangement joins TRBV7-6 to TRBJ2-5, with D possibly being TRBD2 (5 bases). Trimming took off 3 bases at V and 2 bases at J, with 13 bases between the two ends. Germline loops: CDR1 SGHVS, CDR2 FNYEAQ. The CDR3 runs to 15 residues. CDR3 sequence: CASSFPGYSQETQYF. The CDR3 DNA reads as TGTGCCAGCAGCTTTCCGGGGTATTCACAAGAGACCCAGTACTTC.

The sample holds one count of this clonotype. The CDR3 DNA reads TGTGCCAGCAGCTTAGCCTACAAACCCTCTAGAAGCAATGAGCAGTTCTTC. It is translated as CASSLAYKPSRSNEQFF. This chain joins TRBV7-8 and TRBJ2-1, with D uncertain. V lost 0 bases, J lost 6 bases, and 18 bases lay in between. The CDR3 runs 17 residues. CDR1 SGHVS and CDR2 FQNEAQ come from the germline V gene.

This clonotype was recorded only once. The gene calls are TRBV7-9 and TRBJ2-7; D possibly corresponds to TRBD1 (5 bases). The CDR3 length is 15 residues. Per the germline V gene, CDR1 is SEHNR and CDR2 is FQNEAQ (reference sequence). Trimming took 3 bases from V and 4 from J, leaving 16 bases between them. In DNA, the CDR3 is TGTGCCAGCAGCTTGTTGTCTTGGCAGGGTTACGAGCAGTACTTC. Protein: CASSLLSWQGYEQYF.

This chain connects TRBV20-1 to TRBJ2-5, with 8 bases matching TRBD1. Germline CDR1 is DFQATT and CDR2 is SNEGSKA (reference sequence). The trim removed 2 bases at V and 1 base at J, leaving 6 bases unmatched. This CDR3 is 15 amino acids long. CDR3 sequence: CSARPFGQGQETQYF. The CDR3 bases are TGCAGTGCTAGACCCTTTGGACAGGGCCAAGAGACCCAGTACTTC.

V is TRBV30 and J is TRBJ1-5; D unclear. Trimming cost V 0 bases and J 3 bases, with 9 bases left between them. The CDR3 loop spans 14 amino acids. The germline gives CDR1 GTSNPN, CDR2 SVGIG (reference sequence). The CDR3: CAWSVRGNNQPQHF. Here the CDR3 DNA reads TGTGCCTGGAGTGTACGAGGTAACAATCAGCCCCAGCATTTT. Drawing the rest from reference TRBV30 and TRBJ1-5, the complete variable domain is SQTIHQWPATLVQPVGSPLSLECTVEGTSNPNLYWYRQAAGRGLQLLFYSVGIGQISSEVPQNLSASRPQDRQFILSSKKLLLSDSGFYLCAWSVRGNNQPQHFGDGTRLSIL.

V is TRBV7-9 and J is TRBJ2-3; 10 bases are a match to TRBD1. The CDR3 runs 15 residues. The J segment lost 2 bases and the V segment lost 3 bases, leaving 2 bases of the junction unmatched. The germline V gene has CDR1 SEHNR and CDR2 FQNEAQ (reference sequence). CDR3: CASSLDRGDTDTQYF. CDR3 nucleotides: TGTGCCAGCAGCTTGGACAGGGGGGACACAGATACGCAGTATTTT.

Relative to its sample, this clonotype is large. The chain carries TRBV7-9 and TRBJ2-1; no clear D. Trimming cost V 5 bases and J 5 bases, with 10 bases left between them. Per germline, CDR1 SEHNR and CDR2 FQNEAQ (reference sequence). The CDR3 spans 13 residues. CDR3 nucleotides: TGTGCCAGCAGCCGAGACTGGAACAATGAGCAGTTCTTC. This codes for CASSRDWNNEQFF.

This chain links TRBV6-2 or TRBV6-3 with TRBJ2-7, with unresolved D. The CDR3 is 15 residues long. With 1 base removed from V and 0 bases from J, the gap between germline ends came to 10 bases. Germline V gene lookup returns CDR1 MNHEY and CDR2 SVGEGT. The CDR3 loop is CASSYLGSGSYEQYF. The CDR3 nucleotides read TGTGCCAGCAGTTACTTGGGATCGGGCTCCTACGAGCAGTACTTC.

V gene TRBV9 combines with J gene TRBJ2-5, with D possibly being TRBD1 (6 bases). CDR1 is SGDLS and CDR2 is YYNGEE in the germline V gene. The CDR3 spans 15 residues. The V end was cut by 2 bases, the J end by 4 bases, with 15 bases between. The chain's CDR3 is CASSVQGWGTETQYF. The CDR3 nucleotides read TGTGCCAGCAGCGTTCAGGGGTGGGGGACAGAGACCCAGTACTTC.

The chain is built from TRBV11-3 and TRBJ2-2, with 9 bases identical to TRBD1. Looked up from germline, CDR1 is SGHNT and CDR2 is YENEEA. The CDR3 sequence is 16 residues long. J lost 6 bases, V lost 6 bases, and 11 bases had no gene match. CDR3 residues: CASSPRDRVGSGELFF. CDR3 in DNA: TGTGCCAGCAGTCCTCGGGACAGGGTCGGGTCCGGGGAGCTGTTTTTT. The entire variable domain, with the rest obtained from reference TRBV11-3 and TRBJ2-2, is as follows: EAGVVQSPRYKIIEKKQPVAFWCNPISGHNTLYWYLQNLGQGPELLIRYENEEAVDDSQLPKDRFSAERLKGVDSTLKIQPAELGDSAVYLCASSPRDRVGSGELFFGEGSRLTVL.

A few counts support this clonotype. The V gene is TRBV6-1, the J gene TRBJ2-7; D is unclear. CDR1 and CDR2 from the germline V gene are MNHNS and SASEGT. With 1 base removed from V and 6 bases from J, the gap between germline ends came to 7 bases. The CDR3 is 12 amino acids. DNA for the CDR3: TGTGCCAGCAGTGAAGAGGGTAGCGAGCAGTACTTC. Translating it yields CASSEEGSEQYF.

The chain is built from TRBV7-2 and TRBJ2-7, with 8 bases lining up with TRBD2. The CDR3 sequence is 15 residues long. J lost 0 bases, V lost 1 base, and 2 bases had no gene match. CDR1 is SGHTA and CDR2 is FQGNSA in the germline V gene. The chain's CDR3 is CASSLVAGGSYEQYF. CDR3 sequence (DNA): TGTGCCAGCAGCTTAGTTGCGGGAGGCTCCTACGAGCAGTACTTC.

This clonotype occurred a few times. This chain uses TRBV20-1 with TRBJ2-5; D might be TRBD2 (6 bases). CDR3 size: 13 residues. Germline V gives CDR1 DFQATT, CDR2 SNEGSKA (reference sequence). V was trimmed by 3 bases and J by 1 base, leaving 9 bases between them. CDR3 DNA: TGCAGTGCTAGCCGGGGGACCCAAGAGACCCAGTACTTC. Protein sequence: CSASRGTQETQYF.

This clonotype was seen a handful of times. The chain carries TRBV12-3 or TRBV12-4 and TRBJ1-5; 7 nucleotides align to TRBD1. The V gene end was trimmed by 6 bases and the J gene end by 2 bases; junction bases not matched to a gene: 4. CDR3 size: 14 residues. The CDR3 is CASRNTGGNQPQHF. The CDR3 DNA follows: TGTGCCAGCAGGAATACAGGGGGCAATCAGCCCCAGCATTTT.

In its sample, this clonotype was seen a few times. This rearrangement joins TRBV7-9 to TRBJ2-2; 7 bases are shared with TRBD1. Unmatched junction bases numbered 6, after V lost 1 base and J lost 4 bases. Germline loops: CDR1 SEHNR, CDR2 FQNEAQ (reference sequence). The CDR3 totals 16 residues. Written as DNA, the CDR3 is TGTGCCAGCAGCTTAGGCCACGGACAGGCCACCGGGGAGCTGTTTTTT. The encoded protein is CASSLGHGQATGELFF.

The gene calls are TRBV27 and TRBJ2-2, with unresolved D. The V end lost 7 bases, the J end lost 4 bases, and 16 bases lay between the germline ends. Germline CDR1 and CDR2: MNHEY and SMNVEV (reference sequence). CDR3 size: 15 residues. The CDR3 bases are TGTGCCAGCAAGCTCGAGGTACCGAGCACCGGGGAGCTGTTTTTT. Its translation is CASKLEVPSTGELFF.

A few counts support this clonotype. The V and J genes are TRBV11-1 and TRBJ1-6; 7 bases fit TRBD1. The CDR3 runs 15 residues. Germline-derived CDR1 and CDR2 are SGHAT and FQDESV (reference sequence). Losses at the gene ends were 4 bases for V and 7 bases for J; bases not matched to a gene: 7. The CDR3 nucleotides read TGTGCCAGCAGCTCCGGAGGGACAGCCAATTCACCCCTCCACTTT. Its translation is CASSSGGTANSPLHF.

CDR3 nucleotides: TGTGCCAGCAGTTTATATACTTCTACCGCTGAAGCTTTCTTT. Protein sequence: CASSLYTSTAEAFF. This chain joins TRBV12-3 or TRBV12-4 and TRBJ1-1; no reliable D call. This CDR3 has 14 residues. V dropped 2 bases and J dropped 6 bases, with 13 bases sitting between them.

The V and J genes are TRBV2 and TRBJ2-3; D may correspond to TRBD1 or TRBD2 (5 bases each). Trimming took off 1 base at V and 0 bases at J, with 11 bases between the two ends. Germline lookup yields CDR1 SNHLY and CDR2 FYNNEI. The CDR3 has 16 amino acids. The CDR3 reads CASSEGRWGSTDTQYF. The CDR3 DNA follows: TGTGCCAGCAGTGAAGGAAGGTGGGGGAGCACAGATACGCAGTATTTT. Full variable domain (missing parts from reference TRBV2 and TRBJ2-3): EPEVTQTPSHQVTQMGQEVILRCVPISNHLYFYWYRQILGQKVEFLVSFYNNEISEKSEIFDDQFSVERPDGSNFTLKIRSTKLEDSAMYFCASSEGRWGSTDTQYFGPGTRLTVL.

V usage is TRBV6-5 and J usage is TRBJ2-2, with TRBD1 matching over 8 bases. The V gene end was trimmed by 0 bases and the J gene end by 4 bases; junction bases not matched to a gene: 7. There are 17 residues in the CDR3. The germline V gene has CDR1 MNHEY and CDR2 SVGAGI. The CDR3, as DNA: TGTGCCAGCAGTTACTCGATCAGGGGGCGGGTCACCGGGGAGCTGTTTTTT. Encoded protein: CASSYSIRGRVTGELFF.

This clonotype appeared a few times. The V call is TRBV20-1, the J call TRBJ2-5; D ambiguous. CDR1 is DFQATT, CDR2 SNEGSKA, per germline (reference sequence). The V gene lost 2 bases and the J gene lost 3 bases, with 10 bases spanning the gap. This CDR3 contains 13 residues. This chain's CDR3 is CSARLLGEETQYF. The CDR3, as DNA: TGCAGTGCTAGATTATTAGGAGAAGAGACCCAGTACTTC.

Only one count was recorded for this clonotype. This chain links TRBV12-3 or TRBV12-4 with TRBJ2-3; no firm D call. V lost 4 bases and J 0 bases, leaving 5 bases between the germline ends. CDR3 length equals 13 residues. The CDR3, as DNA: TGTGCCAGCAGTTCTCAAAGCACAGATACGCAGTATTTT. Amino acid sequence: CASSSQSTDTQYF.

The chain has TRBV20-1 and TRBJ2-3, with D perhaps TRBD1 (6 bases). In germline, CDR1 is DFQATT, CDR2 SNEGSKA (reference sequence). The CDR3 is 16 amino acids. V was clipped by 1 base and J by 5 bases, with 19 bases between them. The CDR3 sequence: CSARGRIGGYQDTQYF. The DNA of the CDR3 is TGCAGTGCTAGAGGACGTATAGGGGGATATCAAGATACGCAGTATTTT.

This clonotype showed up just a few times. The chain couples TRBV20-1 to TRBJ2-3; a weak D match, TRBD1 (6 bases). Trimming removed 6 bases from V and 3 bases from J, with 25 bases in between. The CDR3 is 17 amino acids. Looked up from germline, CDR1 is DFQATT and CDR2 is SNEGSKA (reference sequence). CDR3 nucleotides: TGCAGTGCCCTTCAGGGGTTCGGAGACGTTTTTACAGATACGCAGTATTTT. Translation gives CSALQGFGDVFTDTQYF.